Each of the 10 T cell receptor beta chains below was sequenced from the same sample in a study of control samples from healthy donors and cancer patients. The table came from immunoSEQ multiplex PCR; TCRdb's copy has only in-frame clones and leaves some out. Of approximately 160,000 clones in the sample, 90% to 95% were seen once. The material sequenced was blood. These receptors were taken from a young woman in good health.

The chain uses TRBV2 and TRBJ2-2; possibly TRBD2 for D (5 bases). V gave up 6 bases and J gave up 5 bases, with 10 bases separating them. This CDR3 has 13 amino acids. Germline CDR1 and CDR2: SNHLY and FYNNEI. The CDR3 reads CASRASGTGELFF. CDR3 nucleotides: TGTGCCAGCAGGGCTTCGGGGACCGGGGAGCTGTTTTTT.

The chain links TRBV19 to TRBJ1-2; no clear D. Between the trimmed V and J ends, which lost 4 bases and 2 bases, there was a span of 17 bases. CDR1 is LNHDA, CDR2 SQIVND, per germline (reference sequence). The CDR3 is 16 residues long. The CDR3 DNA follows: TGTGCCAGTAGTAATCTTGGAGACTCCCGAAACTATGGCTACACCTTC. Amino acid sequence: CASSNLGDSRNYGYTF.

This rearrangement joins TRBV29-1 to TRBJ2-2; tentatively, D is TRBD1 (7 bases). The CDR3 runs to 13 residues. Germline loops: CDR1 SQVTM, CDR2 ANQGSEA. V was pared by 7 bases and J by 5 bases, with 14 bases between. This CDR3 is CSGRDSLTGELFF. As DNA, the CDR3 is TGCAGCGGGCGGGACAGCTTGACCGGGGAGCTGTTTTTT.

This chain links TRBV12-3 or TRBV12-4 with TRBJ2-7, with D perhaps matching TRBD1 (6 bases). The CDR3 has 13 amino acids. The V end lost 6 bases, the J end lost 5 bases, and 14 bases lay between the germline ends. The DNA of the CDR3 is TGTGCCAGCAGCACAGGGTTTTCCAACGAGCAGTACTTC. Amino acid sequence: CASSTGFSNEQYF.

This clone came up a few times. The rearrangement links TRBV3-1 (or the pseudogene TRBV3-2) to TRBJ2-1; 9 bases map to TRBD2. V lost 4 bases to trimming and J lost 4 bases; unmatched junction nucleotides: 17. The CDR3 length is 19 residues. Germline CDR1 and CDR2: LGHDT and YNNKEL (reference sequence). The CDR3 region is CASSLTPSLRLAAYNEQFF. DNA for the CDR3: TGTGCCAGCAGCCTCACCCCTTCGCTGCGACTAGCGGCTTACAATGAGCAGTTCTTC.

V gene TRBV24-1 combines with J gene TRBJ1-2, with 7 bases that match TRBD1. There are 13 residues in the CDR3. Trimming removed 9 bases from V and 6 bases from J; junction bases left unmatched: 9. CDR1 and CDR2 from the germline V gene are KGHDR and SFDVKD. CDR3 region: CATFGEGADGYTF. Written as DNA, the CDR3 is TGTGCCACCTTCGGGGAGGGGGCTGATGGCTACACCTTC.

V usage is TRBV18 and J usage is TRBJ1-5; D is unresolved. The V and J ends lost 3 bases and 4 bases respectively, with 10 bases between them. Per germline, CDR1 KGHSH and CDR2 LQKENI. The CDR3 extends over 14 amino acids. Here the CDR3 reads CASSPDTVNQPQHF. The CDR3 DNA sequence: TGTGCCAGCTCACCCGACACAGTGAATCAGCCCCAGCATTTT.

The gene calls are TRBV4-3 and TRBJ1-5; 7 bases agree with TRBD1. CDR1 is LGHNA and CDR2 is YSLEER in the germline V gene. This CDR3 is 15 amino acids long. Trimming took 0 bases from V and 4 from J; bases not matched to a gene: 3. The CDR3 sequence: CASSQETGWNQPQHF. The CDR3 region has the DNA TGCGCCAGCAGCCAAGAGACAGGGTGGAATCAGCCCCAGCATTTT.

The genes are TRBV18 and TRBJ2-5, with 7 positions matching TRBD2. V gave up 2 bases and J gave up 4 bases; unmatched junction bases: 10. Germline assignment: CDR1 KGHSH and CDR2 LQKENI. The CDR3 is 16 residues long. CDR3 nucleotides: TGTGCCAGCTCACCAGAGAAGACTAGCACTAGAGAGACCCAGTACTTC. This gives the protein CASSPEKTSTRETQYF.

Written as DNA, the CDR3 is TGTGCCAGCAGCTTCAGGTTGGGGGACACTGAAGCTTTCTTT. It codes for CASSFRLGDTEAFF. The gene calls are TRBV11-2 and TRBJ1-1; D might be TRBD1 (5 bases). Germline CDR1 is SGHAT and CDR2 is FQNNGV. V was clipped by 3 bases and J by 3 bases, with 11 bases between them. This CDR3 is built from 14 residues.